Each of the 13 T cell receptor beta chains below was sequenced from the same sample in a study of cytomegalovirus exposure and HLA in healthy donors. With 60 Vbeta and 13 Jbeta primers, the PCR was carried out. Profiling relied on immunoSEQ multiplex PCR, and the TCRdb table lists in-frame clones only, not all of them. The profile shows about 150,000 clones, 76% of them singletons. Sequencing input: PBMCs. The origin of the receptors is a middle-aged man in good health and CMV-seronegative.

Only one count was recorded for this clone. V is TRBV6-4 and J is TRBJ2-1, with 8 bases matching TRBD2. J was trimmed by 7 bases and V by 1 base; bases with no gene match: 12. CDR3 length: 17 residues. Germline V gene sequence: CDR1 MRHNA, CDR2 SNTAGT. CDR3 protein: CASSDWYREGDMNEQFF. CDR3 sequence (DNA): TGTGCCAGCAGTGACTGGTATCGGGAGGGCGATATGAATGAGCAGTTCTTC.

In its sample, this clone was seen a few times. The chain uses TRBV27 and TRBJ1-1; maybe TRBD1 (5 bases). The CDR3 is 13 amino acids. Trimming took off 8 bases at V and 2 bases at J, with 12 bases between the two ends. Germline V CDR1 and CDR2: MNHEY, SMNVEV (reference sequence). The CDR3, as DNA: TGTGCCAGCGGGATCCAGGGAAACACTGAAGCTTTCTTT. Protein sequence: CASGIQGNTEAFF.

This chain links TRBV27 with TRBJ2-5; 9 bases align to TRBD1. This CDR3 has 13 amino acids. After removal of 6 bases from V and 4 bases from J, the junction contained 3 bases not matched to a gene. Germline CDR1 is MNHEY and CDR2 is SMNVEV (reference sequence). The CDR3 nucleotides are TGTGCCAGCAGAAGACAGGGGGGAGAGACCCAGTACTTC. Protein product: CASRRQGGETQYF.

This clone was recorded once. This chain joins TRBV18 and TRBJ2-6, with TRBD1 matching over 7 bases. Germline V CDR1 and CDR2: KGHSH, LQKENI. Losses at the gene ends were 4 bases for V and 0 bases for J; bases not matched to a gene: 9. The CDR3 consists of 18 residues. The CDR3 protein is CASSLRQGGSSGANVLTF. CDR3 DNA: TGTGCCAGCTCACTTCGACAGGGCGGTAGCTCTGGGGCCAACGTCCTGACTTTC.

The CDR3 loop reads CSLGVVGRTDTQYF. CDR3 DNA sequence: TGCAGCCTTGGGGTAGTGGGGAGGACAGATACGCAGTATTTT. This sequence joins TRBV29-1 and TRBJ2-3, with a possible D match to TRBD2 (6 bases). Trimming stripped 8 bases from V and 3 bases from J, with 18 bases between. CDR3 length: 14 residues. Germline V gives CDR1 SQVTM, CDR2 ANQGSEA.

The chain employs TRBV7-8 and TRBJ2-5; a weak D match, TRBD1 (6 bases). The CDR3 totals 16 residues. The germline V gene encodes CDR1 SGHVS and CDR2 FQNEAQ. V lost 6 bases and J 0 bases, leaving 17 bases between the germline ends. The CDR3 DNA reads TGTGCCAGCAGAACGAGGCCCGGACAGAACCAAGAGACCCAGTACTTC. Its protein is CASRTRPGQNQETQYF.

J is TRBJ2-1 and V is TRBV6-1; D might be TRBD1 (6 bases). This CDR3 contains 14 residues. Trimming cost V 7 bases and J 5 bases, with 15 bases left between them. The V gene's germline CDR1 is MNHNS and CDR2 SASEGT. CDR3 DNA sequence: TGTGCCAGCATCCAGGGGCATGAGAACAATGAGCAGTTCTTC. Its protein is CASIQGHENNEQFF.

The CDR3 region has the DNA TGTGCCAGCTCACCAGATGACAGGGGGCGCCTCAATAACTACAATGAGCAGTTCTTC. Its protein product is CASSPDDRGRLNNYNEQFF. The chain employs TRBV18 and TRBJ2-1; 10 positions agree with TRBD1. Per germline, CDR1 KGHSH and CDR2 LQKENI. The CDR3 spans 19 residues. The J segment lost 3 bases and the V segment lost 2 bases, leaving 13 bases of the junction unmatched.

This clone was observed a single time. V gene TRBV5-1 combines with J gene TRBJ1-6; D remains ambiguous. The length of the CDR3 is 15 residues. Looked up from germline, CDR1 is SGHRS and CDR2 is YFSETQ. V lost 1 base and J 10 bases, leaving 15 bases between the germline ends. CDR3 amino acids: CASSLLAAVESPLHF. CDR3 bases: TGCGCCAGCAGCTTGCTCGCGGCCGTTGAATCACCCCTCCACTTT.

A single count supports this clone. J is TRBJ2-1 and V is TRBV7-2; D is undetermined. V was trimmed by 1 base and J by 6 bases, leaving 10 bases between them. CDR1 is SGHTA and CDR2 is FQGNSA in the germline V gene. The CDR3 consists of 14 residues. The CDR3 DNA reads as TGTGCCAGCAGCTTAGTAGCAGAAATCAATGAGCAGTTCTTC. Its translation: CASSLVAEINEQFF.

V gene TRBV6-6 combines with J gene TRBJ2-7, with D possibly being TRBD2 (6 bases). CDR3 length: 13 residues. Trimming took off 6 bases at V and 1 base at J, with 10 bases between the two ends. Germline CDR1 is MNHNY and CDR2 is SVGAGI (reference sequence). The CDR3 sequence: CASRGDFSYEQYF. As DNA, the CDR3 is TGTGCCAGCAGGGGGGACTTTTCCTACGAGCAGTACTTC.

This clone appeared a few times. CDR3 region: CAISIAENTEAFF. In DNA form, the CDR3 reads TGTGCCATCAGCATAGCCGAGAACACTGAAGCTTTCTTT. The chain is built from TRBV10-3 and TRBJ1-1; D gene unclear. The germline V and J ends were trimmed by 6 bases and 1 base, with 9 bases remaining between them. Germline loops: CDR1 ENHRY, CDR2 SYGVKD. The CDR3 totals 13 residues.

This clone was picked up a small number of times. The chain links TRBV11-2 to TRBJ2-1; 10 nucleotides align to TRBD1. The CDR3 has 14 amino acids. Germline V gives CDR1 SGHAT, CDR2 FQNNGV. The V and J ends lost 2 bases and 8 bases, in that order; junction bases with no gene match: 3. CDR3 in amino acids: CASSLLGTGDEQFF. The DNA of the CDR3 is TGTGCCAGCAGCTTACTGGGGACAGGGGATGAGCAGTTCTTC.